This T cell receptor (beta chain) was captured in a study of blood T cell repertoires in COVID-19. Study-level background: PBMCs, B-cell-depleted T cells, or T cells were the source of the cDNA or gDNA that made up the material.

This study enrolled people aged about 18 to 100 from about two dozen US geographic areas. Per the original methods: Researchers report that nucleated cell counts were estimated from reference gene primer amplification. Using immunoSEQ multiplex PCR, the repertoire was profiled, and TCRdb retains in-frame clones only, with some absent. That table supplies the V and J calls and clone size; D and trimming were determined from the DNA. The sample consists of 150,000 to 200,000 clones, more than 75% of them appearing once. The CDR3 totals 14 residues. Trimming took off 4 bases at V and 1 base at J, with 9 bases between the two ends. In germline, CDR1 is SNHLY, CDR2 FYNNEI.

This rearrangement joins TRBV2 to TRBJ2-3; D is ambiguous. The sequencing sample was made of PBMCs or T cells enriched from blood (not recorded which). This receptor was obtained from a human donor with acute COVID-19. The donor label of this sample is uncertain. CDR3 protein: CASSGSAGTDTQYF. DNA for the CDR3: TGTGCCAGCAGTGGGTCTGCGGGCACAGATACGCAGTATTTT.